Presented here are 23 T cell receptor beta chains from one specimen sequenced in a study of CD8+ T cells in alopecia areata. cDNA serving as the sequencing template came from extracted, reverse transcribed RNA. TCRdb's table, derived via immunoSEQ multiplex PCR, lists solely in-frame clones and lacks some. In the table there are 65,000 to 90,000 clones, 51% of which are singletons. The material sequenced was NKG2D-high CD8+ T cells sorted from blood. All receptors derive from a human donor with alopecia areata.

This chain uses TRBV2 with TRBJ2-7; D not resolved. Germline V gene lookup returns CDR1 SNHLY and CDR2 FYNNEI. The CDR3 runs 13 residues. V lost 2 bases and J 3 bases, leaving 8 bases between the germline ends. The CDR3 coding sequence is TGTGCCAGCAGTGAAAGCCTCTTCTACGAGCAGTACTTC. Translating it yields CASSESLFYEQYF.

V gene TRBV5-6 combines with J gene TRBJ2-7; D is possibly TRBD1 or TRBD2 (5 bases each). The CDR3 extends over 13 amino acids. From germline, CDR1 is SGHDT and CDR2 YYEEEE. The ends were cut back, 4 bases at V and 3 bases at J, with 11 bases in the middle. CDR3 amino acids: CASSPGRHYEQYF. DNA of the CDR3: TGTGCCAGCAGCCCGGGGCGTCACTACGAGCAGTACTTC.

The table lists this clone with a few counts. The genes are TRBV28 and TRBJ2-1, with D possibly being TRBD1 (5 bases). This CDR3 contains 14 residues. Germline CDR1 is MDHEN and CDR2 is SYDVKM. Trimming removed 10 bases from V and 3 bases from J, with 16 bases in between. CDR3 residues: CATSPRQGYNEQFF. The CDR3 nucleotides are TGTGCCACTTCTCCCCGCCAGGGCTACAATGAGCAGTTCTTC.

This chain links TRBV29-1 with TRBJ1-2; no clear D gene. V was shortened by 7 bases and J by 4 bases, with 4 bases between the two germline ends. The germline CDR1 and CDR2 sequences are SQVTM and ANQGSEA. The CDR3 totals 9 residues. The DNA for the CDR3 is TGCAGCGAATCCTATGGCTACACCTTC. This translates into CSESYGYTF.

The CDR3 coding sequence is TGTGCCAGCAGCCACCTTTTACGGAGAGGGACAGATACGCAGTATTTT. The encoded protein is CASSHLLRRGTDTQYF. This chain links TRBV27 with TRBJ2-3, with D perhaps matching TRBD2 (5 bases). V was cut by 6 bases and J by 3 bases, with 19 bases left in between. The V gene's germline CDR1 is MNHEY and CDR2 SMNVEV (reference sequence). This CDR3 comprises 16 residues.

This clone has a handful of counts. This chain connects TRBV19 to TRBJ1-1; a possible D gene is TRBD1 (5 bases). CDR1 is LNHDA and CDR2 is SQIVND in the germline V gene (reference sequence). This CDR3 comprises 12 residues. V dropped 7 bases and J dropped 10 bases, with 16 bases sitting between them. The CDR3 DNA sequence: TGTGCCAGTATCGGCCTGAGGGGTACAGCTTTCTTT. It encodes CASIGLRGTAFF.

The sample holds one count of this clone. V and J are TRBV11-2 and TRBJ2-1; no reliable D call. Between the trimmed V and J ends, which lost 0 bases and 6 bases, there was a span of 9 bases. Germline assignment: CDR1 SGHAT and CDR2 FQNNGV. The CDR3 covers 14 residues. The CDR3 protein is CASSLEERTNEQFF. The CDR3 DNA follows: TGTGCCAGCAGCTTAGAGGAACGGACCAATGAGCAGTTCTTC. The full variable domain, its missing parts supplied by reference TRBV11-2 and TRBJ2-1, is EAGVAQSPRYKIIEKRQSVAFWCNPISGHATLYWYQQILGQGPKLLIQFQNNGVVDDSQLPKDRFSAERLKGVDSTLKIQPAKLEDSAVYLCASSLEERTNEQFFGPGTRLTVL.

The V and J genes are TRBV30 and TRBJ1-2, with 8 bases aligning to TRBD1. V shed 3 bases, J shed 7 bases, and the junction held 7 bases outside the gene matches. The germline CDR1 and CDR2 sequences are GTSNPN and SVGIG (reference sequence). This CDR3 contains 13 residues. The CDR3 nucleotides read TGTGCCTGGAGAGGCAGGGGGCGCGGTGGCTACACCTTC. Translating gives CAWRGRGRGGYTF.

The V and J genes are TRBV19 and TRBJ1-2, with D unclear. V was shortened by 3 bases and J by 5 bases, with 13 bases between the two germline ends. CDR1 LNHDA and CDR2 SQIVND come from the germline V gene (reference sequence). There are 14 residues in the CDR3. The DNA for the CDR3 is TGTGCCAGTAGTATCCCGGACGAAGCTTATGGCTACACCTTC. Translation gives CASSIPDEAYGYTF.

The J gene is TRBJ2-4, the V gene TRBV29-1; 7 bases map to TRBD2. This CDR3 region has 15 residues. With V trimmed by 3 bases and J by 5 bases, 10 bases remained unmatched. Germline V CDR1 and CDR2: SQVTM, ANQGSEA. CDR3 bases: TGCAGCGTTGAGGTAGCGGGTCTAGCGGAAAACATTCAGTACTTC. Its translation is CSVEVAGLAENIQYF.

This clone was seen a handful of times. The J gene is TRBJ2-7, the V gene TRBV5-5; TRBD1 is a possible D gene (5 bases). The CDR3 consists of 15 residues. Germline values: CDR1 SGHKS, CDR2 YYEKEE (reference sequence). Trimming removed 3 bases at V and 3 bases at J, with 16 bases between. The CDR3 reads CASSSLQDPYYEQYF. The CDR3 DNA reads TGTGCCAGCAGCTCCCTACAGGACCCCTACTACGAGCAGTACTTC.

The chain recombines TRBV29-1 with TRBJ2-1; TRBD1 or TRBD2 may be the D gene (5 bases each). The CDR3 extends over 11 amino acids. The germline V and J ends were trimmed by 5 bases and 9 bases, with 11 bases remaining between them. Germline CDR1 is SQVTM and CDR2 is ANQGSEA. DNA of the CDR3: TGCAGCGTTACAGACGGGACTGAGCAGTTCTTC. Translated: CSVTDGTEQFF.

This clone showed up just a few times. The rearrangement links TRBV29-1 to TRBJ2-1; 8 nucleotides align to TRBD1. The CDR3 is 14 residues long. The ends lost 5 bases at V and 5 bases at J; junction bases unmatched: 8. Germline V gene data show CDR1 as SQVTM and CDR2 as ANQGSEA. The CDR3 DNA reads as TGCAGCGTTTCCAGGGGGCGCGGAAACAATGAGCAGTTCTTC. As protein: CSVSRGRGNNEQFF.

This clone showed up just a few times. The rearrangement joins TRBV25-1 to TRBJ2-3; TRBD2 is a possible D gene (5 bases). The germline V gene has CDR1 MGHDK and CDR2 SYGVNS. The ends were cut back, 1 base at V and 0 bases at J, with 11 bases in the middle. This CDR3 has 16 residues. As DNA, the CDR3 is TGTGCCAGCAGTGAATGGCTAGCTAATAGCACAGATACGCAGTATTTT. This translates into CASSEWLANSTDTQYF. Looking up the rest from reference TRBV25-1 and TRBJ2-3 gives the full variable domain: EADIYQTPRYLVIGTGKKITLECSQTMGHDKMYWYQQDPGMELHLIHYSYGVNSTEKGDLSSESTVSRIRTEHFPLTLESARPSHTSQYLCASSEWLANSTDTQYFGPGTRLTVL.

This chain connects TRBV7-9 to TRBJ1-1; no clear D gene. The CDR3 runs to 16 residues. Germline CDR1 and CDR2: SEHNR and FQNEAQ (reference sequence). Trimming shortened V by 4 bases and J by 1 base, and 16 bases separated the two germline ends. Here the CDR3 DNA reads TGTGCCAGCAGCTCCCCCGGACGGCCCCGGAACACTGAAGCTTTCTTT. It translates to CASSSPGRPRNTEAFF. The full variable domain, completed using reference TRBV7-9 and TRBJ1-1, is DTGVSQNPRHKITKRGQNVTFRCDPISEHNRLYWYRQTLGQGPEFLTYFQNEAQLEKSRLLSDRFSAERPKGSFSTLEIQRTEQGDSAMYLCASSSPGRPRNTEAFFGQGTRLTVV.

The chain couples TRBV30 to TRBJ1-1; no clear D. V lost 5 bases to trimming and J lost 6 bases, with 4 bases between them. CDR3 length equals 9 residues. Germline lookup yields CDR1 GTSNPN and CDR2 SVGIG (reference sequence). The CDR3 sequence is CAWHPEAFF. In DNA form, the CDR3 reads TGTGCCTGGCACCCTGAAGCTTTCTTT.

This clone came up once. V usage is TRBV30 and J usage is TRBJ1-1; D uncertain. The CDR3 is 11 residues long. Trimming stripped 5 bases from V and 4 bases from J, with 8 bases between. Germline loops: CDR1 GTSNPN, CDR2 SVGIG (reference sequence). In nucleotides, the CDR3 is TGTGCCTGGGACGGCCGCACTGAAGCTTTCTTT. Protein: CAWDGRTEAFF.

The chain is built from TRBV2 and TRBJ1-1; 8 bases are shared with TRBD1. V gave up 6 bases and J gave up 4 bases; unmatched junction bases: 4. This CDR3 is built from 13 residues. Germline CDR1 reads SNHLY; CDR2 reads FYNNEI. CDR3 DNA: TGTGCCAGCAGAGCAACAGGGGGCACTGAAGCTTTCTTT. Protein product: CASRATGGTEAFF.

V gene TRBV29-1 combines with J gene TRBJ1-1; D may be TRBD1 (6 bases). Germline V gives CDR1 SQVTM, CDR2 ANQGSEA. This CDR3 has 12 residues. Trimming removed 8 bases from V and 2 bases from J, with 12 bases in between. The CDR3 DNA sequence: TGCAGCCGAGGGGGGTTCAACACTGAAGCTTTCTTT. Translating it yields CSRGGFNTEAFF.

This clone was observed a few times. The chain joins TRBV2 to TRBJ1-2, with 9 positions matching TRBD1. In germline, CDR1 is SNHLY, CDR2 FYNNEI. This CDR3 has 14 amino acids. Trimming took 10 bases from V and 6 from J; bases not matched to a gene: 12. The CDR3 DNA reads TGTGCCACCGCCGGGACAGGGTTTGAGAATGGCTACACCTTC. Protein: CATAGTGFENGYTF.

The table lists this clone with a few counts. As DNA, the CDR3 is TGCGCCAGCAGCCACCCGACTAGCGGGAGTAAGGATACGCAGTATTTT. This sequence encodes CASSHPTSGSKDTQYF. The chain has TRBV4-1 and TRBJ2-3, with TRBD2 matching 12 bases. Germline CDR1 MGHRA, CDR2 YSYEKL. Germline trimming cut 3 bases from V and 6 bases from J; bases unmatched to any gene: 7. The CDR3 has 16 residues.

This clone has more than one count but fewer than ten. The chain has TRBV5-1 and TRBJ2-1, with D unclear. The length of the CDR3 is 12 residues. Germline loops: CDR1 SGHRS, CDR2 YFSETQ. Trimming stripped 0 bases from V and 7 bases from J, with 5 bases between. This CDR3 reads CASSLGRNEQFF. In nucleotides, the CDR3 is TGCGCCAGCAGCTTGGGTCGAAATGAGCAGTTCTTC. Based on the CDR3 plus reference TRBV5-1 and TRBJ2-1, the full variable domain is KAGVTQTPRYLIKTRGQQVTLSCSPISGHRSVSWYQQTPGQGLQFLFEYFSETQRNKGNFPGRFSGRQFSNSRSEMNVSTLELGDSALYLCASSLGRNEQFFGPGTRLTVL.

This clone was seen a single time. The rearrangement links TRBV6-5 to TRBJ1-2; no definite D call. Between the trimmed V and J ends, which lost 6 bases and 3 bases, there was a span of 11 bases. The CDR3 totals 13 residues. Germline V CDR1 and CDR2: MNHEY, SVGAGI. CDR3 loop: CASRPGSYYGYTF. CDR3 bases: TGTGCCAGCAGACCGGGGTCATACTATGGCTACACCTTC.